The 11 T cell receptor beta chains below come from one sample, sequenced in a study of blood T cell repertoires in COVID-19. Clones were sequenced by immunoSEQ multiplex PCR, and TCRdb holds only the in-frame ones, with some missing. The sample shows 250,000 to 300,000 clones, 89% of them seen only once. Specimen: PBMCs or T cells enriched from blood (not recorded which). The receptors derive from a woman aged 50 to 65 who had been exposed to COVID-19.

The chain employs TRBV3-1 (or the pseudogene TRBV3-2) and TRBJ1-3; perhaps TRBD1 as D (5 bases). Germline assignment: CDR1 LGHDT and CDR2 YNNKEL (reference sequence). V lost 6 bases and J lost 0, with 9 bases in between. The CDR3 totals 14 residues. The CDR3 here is CASSTGRSGNTIYF. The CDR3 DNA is TGTGCCAGCAGTACAGGCCGCTCTGGAAACACCATATATTTT.

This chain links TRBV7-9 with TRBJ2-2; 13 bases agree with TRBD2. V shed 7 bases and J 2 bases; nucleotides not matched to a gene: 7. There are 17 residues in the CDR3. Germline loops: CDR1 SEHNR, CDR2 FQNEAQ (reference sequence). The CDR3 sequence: CASIPTSGGRNTGELFF. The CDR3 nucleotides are TGTGCCAGCATCCCGACTAGCGGGGGGCGCAACACCGGGGAGCTGTTTTTT.

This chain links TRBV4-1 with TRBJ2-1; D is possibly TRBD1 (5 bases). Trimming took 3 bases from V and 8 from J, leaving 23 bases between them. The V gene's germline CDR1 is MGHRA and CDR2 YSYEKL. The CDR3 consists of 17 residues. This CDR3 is CASSQDSGQGPRDEQFF. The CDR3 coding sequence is TGCGCCAGCAGCCAGGATTCGGGTCAGGGTCCTAGGGATGAGCAGTTCTTC.

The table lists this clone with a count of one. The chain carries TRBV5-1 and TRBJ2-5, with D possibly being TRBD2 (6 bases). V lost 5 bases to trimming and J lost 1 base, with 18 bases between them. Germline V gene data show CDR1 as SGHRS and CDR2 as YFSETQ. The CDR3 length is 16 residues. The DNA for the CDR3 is TGCGCCAGCAGTCTCCGGGACTCCCACTCCCAAGAGACCCAGTACTTC. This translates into CASSLRDSHSQETQYF.

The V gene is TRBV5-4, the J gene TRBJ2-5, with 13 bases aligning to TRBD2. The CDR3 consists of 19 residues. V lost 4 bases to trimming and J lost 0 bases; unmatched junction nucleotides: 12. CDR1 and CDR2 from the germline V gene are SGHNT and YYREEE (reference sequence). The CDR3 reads CASSTRRTSGGLNQETQYF. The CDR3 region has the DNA TGTGCCAGCAGCACTAGAAGGACTAGCGGGGGCCTTAACCAAGAGACCCAGTACTTC.

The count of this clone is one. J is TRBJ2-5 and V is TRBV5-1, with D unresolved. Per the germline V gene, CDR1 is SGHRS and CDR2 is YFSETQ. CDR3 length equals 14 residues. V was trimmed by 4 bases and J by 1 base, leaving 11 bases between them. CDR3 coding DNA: TGCGCCAGCAGCATCAACGTGGCCCAAGAGACCCAGTACTTC. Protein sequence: CASSINVAQETQYF.

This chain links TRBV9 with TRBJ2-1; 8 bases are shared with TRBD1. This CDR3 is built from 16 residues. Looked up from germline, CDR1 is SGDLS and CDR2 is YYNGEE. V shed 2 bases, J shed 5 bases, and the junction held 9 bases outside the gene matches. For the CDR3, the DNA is TGTGCCAGCAGCGTCACGCCAAACAGGGGGGACAATGAGCAGTTCTTC. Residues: CASSVTPNRGDNEQFF.

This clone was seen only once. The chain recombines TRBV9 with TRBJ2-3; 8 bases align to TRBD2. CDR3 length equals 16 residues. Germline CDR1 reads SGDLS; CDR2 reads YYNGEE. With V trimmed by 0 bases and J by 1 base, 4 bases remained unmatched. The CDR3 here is CASSVASSGGTDTQYF. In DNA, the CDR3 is TGTGCCAGCAGCGTAGCGAGTAGCGGGGGCACAGATACGCAGTATTTT.

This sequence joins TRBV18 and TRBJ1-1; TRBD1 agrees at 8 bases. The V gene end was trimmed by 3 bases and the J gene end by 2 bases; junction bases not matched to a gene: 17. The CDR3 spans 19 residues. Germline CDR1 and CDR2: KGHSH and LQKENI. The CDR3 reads CASSPGQGAAPGGNTEAFF. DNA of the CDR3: TGTGCCAGCTCACCCGGACAGGGCGCCGCACCTGGAGGAAACACTGAAGCTTTCTTT.

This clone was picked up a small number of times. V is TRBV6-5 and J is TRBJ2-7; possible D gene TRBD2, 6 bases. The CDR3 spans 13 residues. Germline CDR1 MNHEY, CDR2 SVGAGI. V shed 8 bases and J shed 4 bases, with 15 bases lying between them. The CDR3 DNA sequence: TGTGCCAGCCGAACAGCCGGGGGTTACGAGCAGTACTTC. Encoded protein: CASRTAGGYEQYF.

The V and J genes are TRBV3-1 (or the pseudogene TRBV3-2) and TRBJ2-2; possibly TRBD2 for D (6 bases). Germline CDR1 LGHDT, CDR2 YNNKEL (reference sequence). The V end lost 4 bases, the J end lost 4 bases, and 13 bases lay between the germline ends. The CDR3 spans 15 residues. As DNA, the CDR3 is TGTGCCAGCAGCCCCCGAGGACTATCCACCGGGGAGCTGTTTTTT. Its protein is CASSPRGLSTGELFF.